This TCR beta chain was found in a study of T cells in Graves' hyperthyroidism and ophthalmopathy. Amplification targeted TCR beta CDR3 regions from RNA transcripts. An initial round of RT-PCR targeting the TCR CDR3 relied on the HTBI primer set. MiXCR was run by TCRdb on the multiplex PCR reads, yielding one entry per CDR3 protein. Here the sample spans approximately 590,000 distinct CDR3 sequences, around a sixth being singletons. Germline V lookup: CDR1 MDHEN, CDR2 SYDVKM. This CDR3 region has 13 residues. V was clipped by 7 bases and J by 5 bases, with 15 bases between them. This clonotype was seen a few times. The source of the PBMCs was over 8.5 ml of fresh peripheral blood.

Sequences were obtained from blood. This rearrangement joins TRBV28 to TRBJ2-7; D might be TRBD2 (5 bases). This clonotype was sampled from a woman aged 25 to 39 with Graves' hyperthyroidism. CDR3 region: CASTNQPGNEQYF. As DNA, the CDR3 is TGTGCCAGCACTAACCAGCCCGGGAACGAGCAGTACTTC.